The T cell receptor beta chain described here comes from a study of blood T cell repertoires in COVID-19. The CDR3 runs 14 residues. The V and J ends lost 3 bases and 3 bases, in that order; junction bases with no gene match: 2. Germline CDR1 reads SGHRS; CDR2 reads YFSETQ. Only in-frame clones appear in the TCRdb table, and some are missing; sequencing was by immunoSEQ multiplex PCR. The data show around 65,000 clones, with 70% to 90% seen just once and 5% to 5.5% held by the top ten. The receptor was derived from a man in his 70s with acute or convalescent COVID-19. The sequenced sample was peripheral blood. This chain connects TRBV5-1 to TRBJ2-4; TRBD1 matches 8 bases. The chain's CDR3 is CASSWTGNKNIQYF. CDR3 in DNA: TGCGCCAGCAGCTGGACAGGGAACAAAAACATTCAGTACTTC.